Sequencing of this T cell receptor beta chain was carried out in a study of blood T cells in healthy people across ages. A sample-barcoded 5' primer and a J-beta primer mix were used in a second PCR of about 6 to 12 cycles. The authors tagged each cDNA molecule using a template-switch adaptor with 12 random nucleotides. TCRdb re-called the 5' RACE reads with MiXCR, one entry per CDR3 protein. The profile shows about 700,000 distinct CDR3 sequences, about a third of them singletons. V gave up 6 bases and J gave up 4 bases; unmatched junction bases: 11. Germline values: CDR1 SNHLY, CDR2 FYNNEI. The CDR3 spans 15 residues.

The TCR comes from a woman older than 75 in good health. This sequence joins TRBV2 and TRBJ1-1; 7 positions match TRBD1. The sequenced sample was blood. CDR3 bases: TGTGCCAGCAGGTTCTGGGACAGTCGAAGCACTGAAGCTTTCTTT. This codes for CASRFWDSRSTEAFF.